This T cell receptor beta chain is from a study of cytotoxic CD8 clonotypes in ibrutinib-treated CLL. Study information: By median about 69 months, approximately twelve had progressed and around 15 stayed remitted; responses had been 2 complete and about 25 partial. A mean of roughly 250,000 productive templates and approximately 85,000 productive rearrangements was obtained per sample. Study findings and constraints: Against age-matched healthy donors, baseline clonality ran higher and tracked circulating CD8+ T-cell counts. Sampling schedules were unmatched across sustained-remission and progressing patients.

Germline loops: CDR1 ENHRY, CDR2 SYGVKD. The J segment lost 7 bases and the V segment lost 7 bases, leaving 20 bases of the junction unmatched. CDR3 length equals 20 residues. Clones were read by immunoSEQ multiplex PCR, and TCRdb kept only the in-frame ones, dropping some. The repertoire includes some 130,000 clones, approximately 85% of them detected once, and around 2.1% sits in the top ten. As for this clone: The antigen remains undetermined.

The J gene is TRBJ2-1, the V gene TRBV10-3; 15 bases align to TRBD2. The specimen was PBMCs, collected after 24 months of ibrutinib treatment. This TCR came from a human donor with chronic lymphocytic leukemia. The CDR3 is CAIKGYGTSGGPGIRNEQFF. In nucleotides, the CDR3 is TGTGCCATCAAAGGCTACGGGACTAGCGGGGGGCCAGGCATCCGAAATGAGCAGTTCTTC.